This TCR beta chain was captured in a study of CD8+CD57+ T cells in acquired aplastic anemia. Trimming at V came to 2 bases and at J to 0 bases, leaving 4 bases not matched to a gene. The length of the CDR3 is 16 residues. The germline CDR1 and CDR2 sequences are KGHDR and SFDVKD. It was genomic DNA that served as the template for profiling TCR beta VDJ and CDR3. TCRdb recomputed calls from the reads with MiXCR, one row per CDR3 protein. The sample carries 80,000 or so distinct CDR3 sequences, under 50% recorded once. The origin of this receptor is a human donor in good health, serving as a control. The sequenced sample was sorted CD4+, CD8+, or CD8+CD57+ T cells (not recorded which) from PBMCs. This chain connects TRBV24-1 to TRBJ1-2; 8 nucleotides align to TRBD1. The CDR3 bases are TGTGCCACCAGTGATTGGACAGGGTTTGCTAACTATGGCTACACCTTC. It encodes CATSDWTGFANYGYTF.